This T cell receptor beta chain was sequenced for a study of blood T cell repertoires in COVID-19. The germline V gene has CDR1 SGHVS and CDR2 FQNEAQ. V lost 1 base to trimming and J lost 2 bases, with 11 bases between them. CDR3 length: 15 residues. Clones were sequenced by immunoSEQ multiplex PCR, and TCRdb holds only the in-frame ones, with some missing. This table holds some 150,000 clones, 75% to 90% found once. The clonotype originates from a woman in her sixties with active COVID-19. The genes are TRBV7-8 and TRBJ1-2; D not certain. Sequencing was performed on peripheral blood. CDR3 DNA: TGTGCCAGCAGCTTAGGGTTGGCAGGAAACTATGGCTACACCTTC. This codes for CASSLGLAGNYGYTF.